One sample yielded the 5 T cell receptor beta chains listed below, sequenced in a study of T cell repertoires in cytomegalovirus infection. No antigens are known for them. Via MiXCR, TCRdb re-called the reads, giving one row per CDR3 protein. The profile covers more than 45,000 distinct CDR3 sequences, with 33% appearing a single time and about two thirds taken by the ten largest. The sequenced sample was PBMCs, sequenced either directly or after in vitro stimulation (not recorded which). These TCRs come from a human donor in good health (CMV status not recorded). Some clones in this sample may be carry-over from other donors' samples.

This clonotype showed up many times. This rearrangement joins TRBV7-2 to TRBJ2-3, with 7 bases matching TRBD2. The CDR3 covers 16 residues. V shed 1 base, J shed 12 bases, and the junction held 16 bases outside the gene matches. CDR1 and CDR2 (germline): SGHTA, FQGNSA. CDR3: CASSLEGRSVERGQYF. In DNA form, the CDR3 reads TGTGCCAGCAGCTTAGAGGGCAGAAGTGTCGAGCGGGGTCAGTATTTT.

This clonotype was seen only a few times. The chain links TRBV6-5 to TRBJ1-6; the match to TRBD1 covers 10 bases. After removal of 6 bases from V and 8 bases from J, the junction contained 1 base not matched to a gene. Germline lookup yields CDR1 MNHEY and CDR2 SVGAGI. The length of the CDR3 is 13 residues. For the CDR3, the DNA is TGTGCCAGCAGCGGACAGGGGGATTCACCCCTCCACTTT. Translation: CASSGQGDSPLHF.

CDR3: CASSIVRTTDTQYF. In DNA, the CDR3 is TGTGCCAGTAGTATCGTCAGGACCACAGATACGCAGTATTTT. The chain has TRBV19 and TRBJ2-3; D unresolved. CDR1 LNHDA and CDR2 SQIVND come from the germline V gene (reference sequence). The CDR3 extends over 14 amino acids. V lost 3 bases, J lost 2 bases, and 9 bases lay in between.

The V call is TRBV4-3, the J call TRBJ2-5, with 10 positions matching TRBD2. The CDR3 spans 15 residues. V dropped 7 bases and J dropped 5; count of bases not matched to a gene: 10. Looked up from germline, CDR1 is LGHNA and CDR2 is YSLEER. In nucleotides, the CDR3 is TGCGCCAGCATTGTAAAGCGGGAGGGCCGGGAGACCCAGTACTTC. It yields the protein CASIVKREGRETQYF.

The genes are TRBV12-3 or TRBV12-4 and TRBJ2-3, with D perhaps matching TRBD2 (6 bases). CDR3 length: 16 amino acids. Trimming took off 7 bases at V and 1 base at J, with 18 bases between the two ends. The CDR3 sequence is CASIPSGGEGTDTQYF. The CDR3, as DNA: TGTGCCAGCATTCCTTCCGGCGGGGAGGGCACAGATACGCAGTATTTT.